In its sample, the clone carrying this T cell receptor (beta chain) was seen many times. Antigen specificity is unknown. Amplification of TCR beta CDR3 regions used RNA as the template. With the HTBI primer set, the TCR CDR3 went through a first round of RT-PCR. TCRdb processed the multiplex PCR reads anew with MiXCR; each CDR3 protein has one entry. Here the sample spans fewer than 650,000 distinct CDR3 sequences, approximately 15% being singletons. The diagnoses drew upon clinical symptoms, serum thyroxine and TRAb, thyroid ultrasound and orbital computed tomography. The data are from a study of T cells in Graves' hyperthyroidism and ophthalmopathy. Overall study: Prior to any treatment, at the point of initial diagnosis, peripheral blood was collected.

Study-wide points: The authors' 13 V-J model separated ophthalmopathy from stable hyperthyroidism. The model's output predicted ophthalmopathy at a median of 6.5 months prior to onset.

V was cut by 5 bases and J by 8 bases, with 19 bases left in between. The CDR3 length is 15 residues. From germline, CDR1 is SGHVS and CDR2 FQNEAQ. The V gene is TRBV7-8, the J gene TRBJ2-1; no clear D. This sequence originates from a woman aged 40 to 50 with Graves' hyperthyroidism. Material for sequencing was blood. The CDR3, as DNA: TGTGCCAGCAGCCCTCAGCTCGCTCTACTGCATGAGCAGTTCTTC. Translation gives CASSPQLALLHEQFF.